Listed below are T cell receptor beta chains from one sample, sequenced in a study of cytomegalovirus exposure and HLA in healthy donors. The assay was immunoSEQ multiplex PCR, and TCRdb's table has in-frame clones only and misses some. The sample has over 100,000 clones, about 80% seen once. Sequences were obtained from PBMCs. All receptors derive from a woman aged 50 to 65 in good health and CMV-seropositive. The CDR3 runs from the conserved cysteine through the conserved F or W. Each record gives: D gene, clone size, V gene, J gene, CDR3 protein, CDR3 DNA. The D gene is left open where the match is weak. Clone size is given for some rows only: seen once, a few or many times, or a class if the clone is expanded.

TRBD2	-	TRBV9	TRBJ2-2	CASSPRTSGKSGELFF	TGTGCCAGCAGCCCAAGGACTAGCGGGAAATCCGGGGAGCTGTTTTTT
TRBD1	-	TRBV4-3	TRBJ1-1	CASSPVQGSEAFF	TGCGCCAGCAGCCCAGTACAGGGGAGTGAAGCTTTCTTT
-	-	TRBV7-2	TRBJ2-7	CASSFGRTGQYF	TGTGCCAGCAGCTTTGGGCGGACGGGACAGTACTTC
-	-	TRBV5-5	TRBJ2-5	CASSPWGGGSQETQYF	TGTGCCAGCAGCCCCTGGGGTGGAGGGAGCCAAGAGACCCAGTACTTC
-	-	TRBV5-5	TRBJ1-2	CASSFSGLTSGYTF	TGTGCCAGCAGCTTTAGCGGGCTCACCTCGGGCTACACCTTC
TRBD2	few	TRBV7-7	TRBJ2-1	CASSSRLAGAPEQFF	TGTGCTAGCAGCTCGCGACTAGCGGGGGCTCCTGAGCAGTTCTTC
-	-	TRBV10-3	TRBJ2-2	CAISESGGVLAGNTGELFF	TGTGCCATCAGTGAGTCAGGGGGAGTTCTCGCGGGGAACACCGGGGAGCTGTTTTTT
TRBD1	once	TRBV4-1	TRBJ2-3	CASSQGLSQGAATDTQYF	TGCGCCAGCAGCCAAGGGCTTTCCCAGGGGGCGGCCACAGATACGCAGTATTTT
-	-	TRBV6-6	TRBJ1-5	CASSVEGANQPQHF	TGTGCCAGCAGCGTAGAAGGGGCCAATCAGCCCCAGCATTTT
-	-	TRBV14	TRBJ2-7	CASSQVARNYEQYF	TGTGCCAGCAGCCAAGTGGCCAGAAACTACGAGCAGTACTTC
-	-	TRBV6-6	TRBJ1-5	CASSYEGGVNQPQHF	TGTGCCAGCAGTTACGAGGGAGGGGTCAATCAGCCCCAGCATTTT
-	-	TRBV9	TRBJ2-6	CASSPPKMSGCGANVLTF	TGTGCCAGCAGCCCTCCGAAGATGTCGGGGTGTGGGGCCAACGTCCTGACTTTC
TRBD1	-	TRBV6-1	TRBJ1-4	CASSERQGREKLFF	TGTGCCAGCAGTGAGCGACAGGGTCGTGAAAAACTGTTTTTT
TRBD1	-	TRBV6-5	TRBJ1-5	CASSMDRGQGQPQHF	TGTGCCAGCAGTATGGACAGGGGGCAGGGTCAGCCCCAGCATTTT
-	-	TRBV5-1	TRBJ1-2	CASSLGAEVGYGYTF	TGCGCCAGCAGCTTGGGGGCGGAGGTAGGCTATGGCTACACCTTC
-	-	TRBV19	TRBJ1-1	CASSINRGQMNTEAFF	TGTGCCAGTAGTATAAACCGAGGACAAATGAACACTGAAGCTTTCTTT
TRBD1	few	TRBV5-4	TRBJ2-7	CASSLNRGYEQYF	TGTGCCAGCAGCTTGAACAGGGGCTACGAGCAGTACTTC
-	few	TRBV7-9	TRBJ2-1	CAARGAANEQFF	TGTGCCGCCCGTGGGGCCGCCAATGAGCAGTTCTTC
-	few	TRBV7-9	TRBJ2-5	CASSLSSRRETQYF	TGTGCCAGCAGCTTAAGTAGCCGTCGAGAGACCCAGTACTTC
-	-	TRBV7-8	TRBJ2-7	CASSFLAVSYEQYF	TGTGCCAGCAGCTTCCTGGCTGTCTCCTACGAGCAGTACTTC
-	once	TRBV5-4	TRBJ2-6	CASSLGGANSGANVLTF	TGTGCCAGCAGCTTGGGGGGCGCGAACTCTGGGGCCAACGTCCTGACTTTC
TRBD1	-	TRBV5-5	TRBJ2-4	CASSLQGAAKNIQYF	TGTGCCAGCAGCTTACAGGGGGCTGCCAAAAACATTCAGTACTTC
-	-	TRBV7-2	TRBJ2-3	CASSARDSHVF	TGTGCCAGCAGCGCCCGGGACTCTCATGTTTTT
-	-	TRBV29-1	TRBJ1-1	CSVPGHPNTEAFF	TGCAGCGTACCCGGACACCCGAACACTGAAGCTTTCTTT
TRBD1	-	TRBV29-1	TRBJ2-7	CSVVTGNHEQYF	TGCAGCGTCGTGACAGGGAACCACGAGCAGTACTTC
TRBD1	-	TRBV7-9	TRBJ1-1	CASRTGTGGADEAFF	TGTGCCAGCAGAACCGGGACAGGGGGCGCGGATGAAGCTTTCTTT
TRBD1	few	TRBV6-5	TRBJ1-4	CASSYSVMTGREKLFF	TGTGCCAGCAGTTACTCCGTTATGACAGGGAGAGAAAAACTGTTTTTT
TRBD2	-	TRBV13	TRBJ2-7	CASSSTSGGAYEQYF	TGTGCCAGCAGCTCGACTAGCGGGGGGGCCTACGAGCAGTACTTC
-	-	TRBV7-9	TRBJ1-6	CASSLAREPLHF	TGTGCCAGCAGCTTAGCCCGCGAGCCCCTCCACTTT
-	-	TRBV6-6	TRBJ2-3	CASSYSTQASTDTQYF	TGTGCCAGCAGTTATTCCACGCAGGCCAGCACAGATACGCAGTATTTT
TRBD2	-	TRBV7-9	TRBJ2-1	CASSPQREGGYEQFF	TGTGCCAGCAGCCCCCAGCGGGAGGGGGGCTATGAGCAGTTCTTC
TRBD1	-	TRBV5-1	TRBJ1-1	CASSYGQGPNTEAFF	TGCGCCAGCAGCTACGGACAGGGGCCGAACACTGAAGCTTTCTTT
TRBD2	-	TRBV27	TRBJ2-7	CASSVPGLAGYEQYF	TGTGCCAGCAGTGTCCCGGGACTAGCTGGGTACGAGCAGTACTTC
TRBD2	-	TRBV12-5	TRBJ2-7	CASGLLAGGPREQYF	TGTGCTAGTGGTTTGCTGGCGGGGGGGCCGCGGGAGCAGTACTTC
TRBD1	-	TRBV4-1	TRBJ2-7	CASSHPKDRYRSSYEQYF	TGCGCCAGCAGCCACCCGAAGGACAGGTACCGTTCAAGCTACGAGCAGTACTTC
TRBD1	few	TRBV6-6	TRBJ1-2	CASSVRTGRYGYTF	TGTGCCAGCAGTGTCCGGACAGGTCGCTATGGCTACACCTTC
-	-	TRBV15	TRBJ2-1	CATSRDFPYNEQFF	TGTGCCACCAGCAGGGACTTCCCCTACAATGAGCAGTTCTTC
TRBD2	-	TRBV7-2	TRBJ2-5	CASSSGRGEEETQYF	TGTGCCAGCAGCTCTGGGCGGGGGGAAGAAGAGACCCAGTACTTC
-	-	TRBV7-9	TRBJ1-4	CASSLAAAGANEKLFF	TGTGCCAGCAGCTTAGCGGCGGCGGGGGCTAATGAAAAACTGTTTTTT
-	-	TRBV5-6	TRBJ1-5	CASSFLGRPAQHF	TGTGCCAGCAGCTTCTTAGGCAGGCCGGCCCAGCATTTT
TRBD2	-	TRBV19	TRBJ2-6	CASSRGRVSGANGLTF	TGTGCCAGTAGTAGGGGGAGGGTATCTGGGGCCAACGGCCTGACTTTC
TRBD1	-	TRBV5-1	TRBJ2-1	CASSFDRGVTNEQFF	TGCGCCAGCAGCTTTGACAGGGGGGTCACTAATGAGCAGTTCTTC
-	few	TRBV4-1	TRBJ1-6	CASSHRTAQLPAFDF	TGCGCCAGCAGCCACAGGACTGCCCAGTTGCCGGCGTTTGACTTT
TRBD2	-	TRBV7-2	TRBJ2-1	CASSRPPAGGQFF	TGTGCCAGCAGCCGCCCCCCAGCGGGGGGGCAGTTCTTC
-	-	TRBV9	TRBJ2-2	CASSGAATRAGELFF	TGTGCCAGCAGCGGGGCGGCTACCAGGGCCGGGGAGCTGTTTTTT
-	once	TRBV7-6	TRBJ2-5	CASSRGQETQYF	TGTGCCAGCAGTAGAGGACAAGAGACCCAGTACTTC
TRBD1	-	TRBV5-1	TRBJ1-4	CASSLGTGEDEKLFF	TGCGCCAGCAGCTTGGGGACAGGGGAGGATGAAAAACTGTTTTTT
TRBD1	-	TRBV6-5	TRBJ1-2	CASTPGTAYGYTF	TGTGCCAGCACCCCGGGGACAGCCTATGGCTACACCTTC
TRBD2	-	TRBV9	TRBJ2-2	CASSGTSGRAGTGELFF	TGTGCCAGCAGCGGGACTAGCGGGAGGGCCGGGACCGGGGAGCTGTTTTTT
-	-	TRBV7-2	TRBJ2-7	CASSPDRLVYEQYF	TGTGCCAGCAGCCCCGACAGGTTAGTCTACGAGCAGTACTTC